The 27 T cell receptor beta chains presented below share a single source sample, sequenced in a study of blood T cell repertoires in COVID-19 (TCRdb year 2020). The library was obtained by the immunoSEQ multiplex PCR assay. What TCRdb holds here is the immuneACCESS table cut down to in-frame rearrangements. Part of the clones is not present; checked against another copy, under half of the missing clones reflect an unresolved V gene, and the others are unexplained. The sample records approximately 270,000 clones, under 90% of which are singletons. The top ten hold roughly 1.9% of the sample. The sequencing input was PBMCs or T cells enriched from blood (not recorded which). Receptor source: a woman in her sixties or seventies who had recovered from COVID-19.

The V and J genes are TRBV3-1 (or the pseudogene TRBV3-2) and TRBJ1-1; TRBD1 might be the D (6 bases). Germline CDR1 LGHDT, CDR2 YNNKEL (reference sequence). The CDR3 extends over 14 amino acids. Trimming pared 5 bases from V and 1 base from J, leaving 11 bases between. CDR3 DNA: TGTGCCAGCAGCTTGGGACAAACGAACACTGAAGCTTTCTTT. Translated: CASSLGQTNTEAFF.

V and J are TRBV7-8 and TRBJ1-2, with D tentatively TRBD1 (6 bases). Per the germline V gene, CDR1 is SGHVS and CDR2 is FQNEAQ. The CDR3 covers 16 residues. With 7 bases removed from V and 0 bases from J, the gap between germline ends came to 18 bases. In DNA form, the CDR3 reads TGTGCCAGCACCTCCCGCTGGACAGACCCTAACTATGGCTACACCTTC. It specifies CASTSRWTDPNYGYTF.

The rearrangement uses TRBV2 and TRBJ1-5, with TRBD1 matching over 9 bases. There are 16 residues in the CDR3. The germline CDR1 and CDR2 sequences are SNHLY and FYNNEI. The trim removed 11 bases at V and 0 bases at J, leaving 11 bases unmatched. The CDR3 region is CACRPGQGYSNQPQHF. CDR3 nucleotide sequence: TGTGCCTGTCGCCCGGGACAGGGATATAGCAATCAGCCCCAGCATTTT.

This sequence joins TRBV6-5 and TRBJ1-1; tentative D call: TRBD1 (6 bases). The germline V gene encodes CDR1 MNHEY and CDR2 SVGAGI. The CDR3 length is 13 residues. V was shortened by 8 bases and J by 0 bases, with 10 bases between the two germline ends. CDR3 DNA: TGTGCCAGCTCACAGGGAGTGAACACTGAAGCTTTCTTT. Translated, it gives CASSQGVNTEAFF.

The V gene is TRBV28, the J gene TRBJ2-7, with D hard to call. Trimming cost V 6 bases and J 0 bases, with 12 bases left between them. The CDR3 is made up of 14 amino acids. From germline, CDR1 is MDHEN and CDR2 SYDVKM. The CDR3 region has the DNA TGTGCCAGCAGCCCAGGAACGAGCTCCTACGAGCAGTACTTC. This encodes CASSPGTSSYEQYF.

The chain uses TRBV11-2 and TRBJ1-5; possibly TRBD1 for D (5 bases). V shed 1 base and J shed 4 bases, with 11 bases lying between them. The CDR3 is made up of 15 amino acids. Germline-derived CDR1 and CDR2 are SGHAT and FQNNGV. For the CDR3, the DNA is TGTGCCAGCAGCTTAGCAGTGGGGCCAAATCAGCCCCAGCATTTT. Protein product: CASSLAVGPNQPQHF.

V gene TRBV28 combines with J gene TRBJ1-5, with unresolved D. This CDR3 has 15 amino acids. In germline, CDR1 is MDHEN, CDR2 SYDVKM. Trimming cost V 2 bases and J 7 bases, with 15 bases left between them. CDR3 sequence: CASSLAANFGQPQHF. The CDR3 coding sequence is TGTGCCAGCAGTTTAGCAGCAAACTTCGGGCAGCCCCAGCATTTT. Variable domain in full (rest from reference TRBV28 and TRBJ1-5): DVKVTQSSRYLVKRTGEKVFLECVQDMDHENMFWYRQDPGLGLRLIYFSYDVKMKEKGDIPEGYSVSREKKERFSLILESASTNQTSMYLCASSLAANFGQPQHFGDGTRLSIL.

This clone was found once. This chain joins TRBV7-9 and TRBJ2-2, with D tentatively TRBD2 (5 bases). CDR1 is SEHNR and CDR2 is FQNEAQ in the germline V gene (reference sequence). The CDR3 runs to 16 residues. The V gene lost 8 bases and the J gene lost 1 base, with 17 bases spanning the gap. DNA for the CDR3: TGTGCCAGCCTCTGGTTGGGCGGGTTGAACACCGGGGAGCTGTTTTTT. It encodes CASLWLGGLNTGELFF.

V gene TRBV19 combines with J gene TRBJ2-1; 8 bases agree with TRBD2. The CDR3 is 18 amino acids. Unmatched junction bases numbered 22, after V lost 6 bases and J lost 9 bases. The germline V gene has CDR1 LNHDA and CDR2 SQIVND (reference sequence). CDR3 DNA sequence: TGTGCCAGTAGGACCGGGCGGATTCGCGGGAGGTCGCGGGTTGAGCAGTTCTTC. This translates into CASRTGRIRGRSRVEQFF.

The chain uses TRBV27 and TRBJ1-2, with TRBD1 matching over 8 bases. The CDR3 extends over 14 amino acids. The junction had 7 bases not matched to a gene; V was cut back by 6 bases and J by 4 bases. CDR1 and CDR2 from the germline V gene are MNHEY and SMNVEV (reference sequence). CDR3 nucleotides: TGTGCCAGCAGAGGACAGGGTCCCAGCTATGGCTACACCTTC. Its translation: CASRGQGPSYGYTF.

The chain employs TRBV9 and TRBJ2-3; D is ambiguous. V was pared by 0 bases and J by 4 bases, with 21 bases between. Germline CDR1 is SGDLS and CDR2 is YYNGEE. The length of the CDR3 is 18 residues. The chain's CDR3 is CASSVDPKPKHGADTQYF. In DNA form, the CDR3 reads TGTGCCAGCAGCGTAGACCCTAAACCTAAGCATGGAGCAGATACGCAGTATTTT.

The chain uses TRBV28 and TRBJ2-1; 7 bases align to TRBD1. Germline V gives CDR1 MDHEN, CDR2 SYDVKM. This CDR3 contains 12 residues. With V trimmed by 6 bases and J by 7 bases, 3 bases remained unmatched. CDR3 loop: CASSTTGNEQFF. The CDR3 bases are TGTGCCAGCAGCACGACAGGGAATGAGCAGTTCTTC.

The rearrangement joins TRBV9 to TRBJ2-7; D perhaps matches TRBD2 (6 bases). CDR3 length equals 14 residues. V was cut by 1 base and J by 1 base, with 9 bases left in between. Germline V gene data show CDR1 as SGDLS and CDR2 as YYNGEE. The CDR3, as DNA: TGTGCCAGCAGCGTACGGGACTTATCCTACGAGCAGTACTTC. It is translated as CASSVRDLSYEQYF.

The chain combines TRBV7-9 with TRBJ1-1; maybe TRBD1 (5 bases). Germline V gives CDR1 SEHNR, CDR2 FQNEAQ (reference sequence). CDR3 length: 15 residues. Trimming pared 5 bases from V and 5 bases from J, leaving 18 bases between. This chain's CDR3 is CASSPPLGGVTEAFF. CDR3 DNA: TGTGCCAGCAGCCCCCCATTGGGGGGAGTTACTGAAGCTTTCTTT.

CDR3: CASSLGLAGVMNTGELFF. In DNA, the CDR3 is TGTGCCAGCAGCCTGGGACTAGCGGGGGTTATGAACACCGGGGAGCTGTTTTTT. J is TRBJ2-2 and V is TRBV3-1 (or the pseudogene TRBV3-2); 14 bases agree with TRBD2. This CDR3 region has 18 residues. Germline V gives CDR1 LGHDT, CDR2 YNNKEL (reference sequence). The V segment lost 4 bases and the J segment 1 base; nucleotides outside the gene matches: 5.

The CDR3, as DNA: TGTGCCAGCAGTGAATTTGGGGCTCTAGGAGATGAGCAGTTCTTC. The encoded protein is CASSEFGALGDEQFF. The chain links TRBV25-1 to TRBJ2-1; possible D gene TRBD1, 5 bases. The germline gives CDR1 MGHDK, CDR2 SYGVNS. V was pared by 1 base and J by 8 bases, with 15 bases between. CDR3 length: 15 amino acids.

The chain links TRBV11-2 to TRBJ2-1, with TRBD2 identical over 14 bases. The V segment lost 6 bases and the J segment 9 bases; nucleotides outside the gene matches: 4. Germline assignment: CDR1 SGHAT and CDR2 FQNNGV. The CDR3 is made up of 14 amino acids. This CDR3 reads CASRGLAGVPEQFF. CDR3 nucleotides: TGTGCCAGCAGGGGACTAGCGGGAGTCCCTGAGCAGTTCTTC.

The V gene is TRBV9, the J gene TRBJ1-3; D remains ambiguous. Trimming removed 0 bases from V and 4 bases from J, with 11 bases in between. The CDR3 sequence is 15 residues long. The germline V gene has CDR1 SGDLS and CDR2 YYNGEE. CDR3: CASSVGSGGGNTIYF. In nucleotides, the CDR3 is TGTGCCAGCAGCGTAGGGTCTGGAGGAGGAAACACCATATATTTT.

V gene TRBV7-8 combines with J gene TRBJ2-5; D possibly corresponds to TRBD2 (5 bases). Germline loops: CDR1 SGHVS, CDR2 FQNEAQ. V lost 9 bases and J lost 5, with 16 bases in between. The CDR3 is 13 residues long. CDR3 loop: CASKKRGSETQYF. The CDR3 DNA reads TGTGCCAGTAAGAAACGGGGATCGGAGACCCAGTACTTC. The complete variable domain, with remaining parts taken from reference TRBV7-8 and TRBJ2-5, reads GAGVSQSPRYKVAKRGQDVALRCDPISGHVSLFWYQQALGQGPEFLTYFQNEAQLDKSGLPSDRFFAERPEGSVSTLKIQRTQQEDSAVYLCASKKRGSETQYFGPGTRLLVL.

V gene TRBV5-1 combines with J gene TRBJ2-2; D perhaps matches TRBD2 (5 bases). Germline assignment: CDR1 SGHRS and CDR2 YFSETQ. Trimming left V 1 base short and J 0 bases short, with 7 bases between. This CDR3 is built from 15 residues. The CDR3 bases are TGCGCCAGCAGCTTGTACGGGACGAACACCGGGGAGCTGTTTTTT. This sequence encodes CASSLYGTNTGELFF.

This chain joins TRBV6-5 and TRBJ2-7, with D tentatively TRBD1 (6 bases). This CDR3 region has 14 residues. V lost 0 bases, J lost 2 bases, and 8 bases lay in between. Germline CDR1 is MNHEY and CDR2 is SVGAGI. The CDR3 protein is CASSYSPGAYEQYF. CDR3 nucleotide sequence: TGTGCCAGCAGTTACTCCCCAGGGGCCTACGAGCAGTACTTC.

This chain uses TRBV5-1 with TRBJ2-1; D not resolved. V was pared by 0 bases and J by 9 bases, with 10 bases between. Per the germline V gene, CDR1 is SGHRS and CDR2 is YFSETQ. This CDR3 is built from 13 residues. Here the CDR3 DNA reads TGCGCCAGCAGCTTGGATAGCAGCCGTGAGCAGTTCTTC. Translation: CASSLDSSREQFF.

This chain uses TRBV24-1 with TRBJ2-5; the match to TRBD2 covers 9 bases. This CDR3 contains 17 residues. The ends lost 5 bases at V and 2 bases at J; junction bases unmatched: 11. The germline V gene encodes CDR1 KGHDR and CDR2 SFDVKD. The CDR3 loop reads CATSAGRASGDQETQYF. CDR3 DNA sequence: TGTGCCACCAGTGCCGGGCGGGCTAGCGGGGATCAAGAGACCCAGTACTTC.

The CDR3 loop is CASSIGHTDTQYF. The CDR3 DNA sequence: TGTGCCAGTAGTATAGGTCACACAGATACGCAGTATTTT. This sequence joins TRBV19 and TRBJ2-3, with unresolved D. Germline V lookup: CDR1 LNHDA, CDR2 SQIVND (reference sequence). This CDR3 is 13 amino acids long. The V gene lost 1 base and the J gene lost 2 bases, with 4 bases spanning the gap.

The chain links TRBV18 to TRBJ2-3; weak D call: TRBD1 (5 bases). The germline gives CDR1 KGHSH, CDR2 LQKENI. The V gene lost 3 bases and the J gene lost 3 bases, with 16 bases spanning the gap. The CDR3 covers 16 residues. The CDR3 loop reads CASSPQGTHRTDTQYF. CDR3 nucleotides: TGTGCCAGCTCACCGCAGGGCACACACCGTACAGATACGCAGTATTTT.

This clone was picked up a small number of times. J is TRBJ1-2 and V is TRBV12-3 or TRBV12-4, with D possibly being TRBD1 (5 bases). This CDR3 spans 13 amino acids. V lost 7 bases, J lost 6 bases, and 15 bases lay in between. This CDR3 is CASTGGGFDGYTF. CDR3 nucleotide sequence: TGTGCCAGCACCGGGGGAGGGTTCGATGGCTACACCTTC.

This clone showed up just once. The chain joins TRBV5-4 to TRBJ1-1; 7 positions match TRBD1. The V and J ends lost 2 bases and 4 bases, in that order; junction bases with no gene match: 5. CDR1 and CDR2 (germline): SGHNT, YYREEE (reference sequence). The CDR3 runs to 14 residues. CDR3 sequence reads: CASSFRSGGTEAFF. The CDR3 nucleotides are TGTGCCAGCAGCTTTAGGTCAGGGGGCACTGAAGCTTTCTTT.